This T cell receptor beta chain emerged from a study of T cells after yellow fever vaccination. In the study overall: With SMART-Seq v4 Ultra Low Input, the fractions containing low cell numbers were prepared.

J was trimmed by 6 bases and V by 1 base; bases with no gene match: 3. Germline lookup yields CDR1 SGHDN and CDR2 FVKESK. The CDR3 spans 13 residues. Findings and caveats of the study: Just a small share of clonotypes turned up in the CD4 compartment as well as the CD8 compartment.

TCRdb used MiXCR to reprocess the 5' RACE reads, holding one entry per CDR3 protein. The sample includes approximately 130,000 distinct CDR3 sequences, roughly 15% of them seen just once. This clonotype was seen a few times. The antigen remains unidentified. The specimen was CD8+ T cells sorted from PBMCs, collected 5 days after the yellow fever booster vaccination. The origin of this receptor is a young man who received the YFV17D yellow fever vaccine. The chain joins TRBV14 to TRBJ2-7; 7 positions agree with TRBD1. CDR3 in DNA: TGTGCCAGCAGCCAAGTTTCAGGGGGCGAGCAGTACGTC. This gives the protein CASSQVSGGEQYV.